What follows are 13 T cell receptor beta chains derived from one specimen sequenced in a study of T cell responses to AZD1222 COVID-19 vaccine. Generated by immunoSEQ multiplex PCR, the TCRdb table keeps only in-frame clones and is missing some. This sample has roughly 260,000 clones, with approximately 95% found just once. Sequencing was performed on peripheral blood, taken on day 0 of AZD1222 vaccination. These receptors were obtained from an adult in good health.

This chain uses TRBV28 with TRBJ2-7, with TRBD2 matching 7 bases. Trimming cost V 2 bases and J 5 bases; bases outside gene matches: 6. Germline-derived CDR1 and CDR2 are MDHEN and SYDVKM. CDR3 length: 14 residues. CDR3 in amino acids: CASSLAGRSHEQYF. The CDR3 bases are TGTGCCAGCAGTTTAGCCGGGAGGTCCCACGAGCAGTACTTC. Complete variable domain (other parts from reference TRBV28 and TRBJ2-7): DVKVTQSSRYLVKRTGEKVFLECVQDMDHENMFWYRQDPGLGLRLIYFSYDVKMKEKGDIPEGYSVSREKKERFSLILESASTNQTSMYLCASSLAGRSHEQYFGPGTRLTVT.

The chain recombines TRBV7-3 with TRBJ2-7, with a weak D call TRBD1 (6 bases). Germline V gives CDR1 SGHTA, CDR2 FQGTGA. This CDR3 contains 17 residues. V was shortened by 1 base and J by 2 bases, with 18 bases between the two germline ends. CDR3 bases: TGTGCCAGCAGCTTAAGGGCTTCCCACGGACAGACCTACGAGCAGTACTTC. Translation: CASSLRASHGQTYEQYF.

The chain links TRBV6-5 to TRBJ2-2; 9 bases align to TRBD1. The CDR3 runs to 15 residues. The V gene's germline CDR1 is MNHEY and CDR2 SVGAGI. Trimming removed 4 bases from V and 4 bases from J; junction bases left unmatched: 4. This CDR3 is CASSWDRAGTGELFF. The CDR3 bases are TGTGCCAGCAGTTGGGACAGGGCGGGCACCGGGGAGCTGTTTTTT.

The genes are TRBV10-2 and TRBJ1-1; D not resolved. The V end was cut by 9 bases, the J end by 2 bases, with 7 bases between. The CDR3 has 11 residues. Germline V CDR1 and CDR2: WSHSY, SAAADI. CDR3 in DNA: TGCGCCAGTGGTAGTAACACTGAAGCTTTCTTT. As protein: CASGSNTEAFF.

In regard to this clone: Other nucleotide sequences in the sample specify the same CDR3. The J gene is TRBJ2-2, the V gene TRBV3-1 (or the pseudogene TRBV3-2), with D perhaps matching TRBD1 (5 bases). Trimming shortened V by 3 bases and J by 1 base, and 9 bases separated the two germline ends. The CDR3 runs to 15 residues. Germline V gene lookup returns CDR1 LGHDT and CDR2 YNNKEL (reference sequence). The CDR3, as DNA: TGTGCCAGCAGCCAGGGTACAGGGAACACCGGGGAGCTGTTTTTT. Its translation: CASSQGTGNTGELFF.

The CDR3 region has the DNA TGTGCCAGCAGTTTAAGCGGCCAAGAGACCCAGTACTTC. Translated, it gives CASSLSGQETQYF. The gene calls are TRBV12-3 or TRBV12-4 and TRBJ2-5; the D gene is possibly TRBD2 (5 bases). Trimming left V 2 bases short and J 1 base short, with 5 bases between. CDR3 length equals 13 residues.

J is TRBJ2-5 and V is TRBV18; 12 bases fit TRBD1. Germline V gene lookup returns CDR1 KGHSH and CDR2 LQKENI. Germline trimming cut 5 bases from V and 5 bases from J; bases unmatched to any gene: 12. There are 17 residues in the CDR3. The CDR3 DNA is TGTGCCAGCTCAAAATCTTCCGGGACAGGGGGCTTGGAGACCCAGTACTTC. This sequence encodes CASSKSSGTGGLETQYF.

The chain joins TRBV10-3 to TRBJ1-1, with 7 bases fitting TRBD1. Germline-derived CDR1 and CDR2 are ENHRY and SYGVKD. The CDR3 loop spans 15 amino acids. J gave up 0 bases and V 2 bases, and 3 bases lay outside the gene matches. CDR3 nucleotide sequence: TGTGCCATCAGTGAGGGACAGGCTATGAACACTGAAGCTTTCTTT. Translated, it gives CAISEGQAMNTEAFF.

The rearrangement uses TRBV5-5 and TRBJ2-1, with 9 bases fitting TRBD1. The CDR3 sequence is 14 residues long. The V and J ends lost 8 bases and 10 bases, in that order; junction bases with no gene match: 13. Germline CDR1 SGHKS, CDR2 YYEKEE (reference sequence). The CDR3 DNA sequence: TGTGCCAGTCATCCCGGGACAGGGAGATCGGAGCAGTTCTTC. Its translation is CASHPGTGRSEQFF.

This clone was detected once. The CDR3 spells CASSLSSGGYEQYF. Written as DNA, the CDR3 is TGTGCCAGCAGCCTCTCTAGCGGGGGGTACGAGCAGTACTTC. This chain connects TRBV11-2 to TRBJ2-7, with 11 bases lining up with TRBD2. The CDR3 totals 14 residues. Germline loops: CDR1 SGHAT, CDR2 FQNNGV. Trimming cost V 5 bases and J 4 bases; bases outside gene matches: 4.

This clone was seen once. The chain carries TRBV25-1 and TRBJ1-3, with a tentative D call TRBD1 (6 bases). V dropped 7 bases and J dropped 0 bases, with 16 bases sitting between them. CDR3 length equals 16 residues. Germline assignment: CDR1 MGHDK and CDR2 SYGVNS. CDR3 loop: CASTEMGGHSGNTIYF. The DNA for the CDR3 is TGTGCCAGCACAGAAATGGGGGGGCACTCTGGAAACACCATATATTTT.

V is TRBV7-2 and J is TRBJ2-7, with a tentative D call TRBD2 (5 bases). The CDR3 consists of 13 residues. Trimming pared 5 bases from V and 3 bases from J, leaving 11 bases between. The V gene's germline CDR1 is SGHTA and CDR2 FQGNSA. The CDR3 DNA reads TGTGCCAGCAGCCCCAGCGGTTACTACGAGCAGTACTTC. Translation gives CASSPSGYYEQYF.

The V call is TRBV19, the J call TRBJ1-5, with D perhaps TRBD1 (5 bases). The CDR3 is made up of 13 amino acids. Trimming pared 5 bases from V and 2 bases from J, leaving 7 bases between. Germline lookup yields CDR1 LNHDA and CDR2 SQIVND (reference sequence). CDR3 bases: TGTGCCAGTAGTGCAGGGCGCAATCAGCCCCAGCATTTT. Translating it yields CASSAGRNQPQHF.